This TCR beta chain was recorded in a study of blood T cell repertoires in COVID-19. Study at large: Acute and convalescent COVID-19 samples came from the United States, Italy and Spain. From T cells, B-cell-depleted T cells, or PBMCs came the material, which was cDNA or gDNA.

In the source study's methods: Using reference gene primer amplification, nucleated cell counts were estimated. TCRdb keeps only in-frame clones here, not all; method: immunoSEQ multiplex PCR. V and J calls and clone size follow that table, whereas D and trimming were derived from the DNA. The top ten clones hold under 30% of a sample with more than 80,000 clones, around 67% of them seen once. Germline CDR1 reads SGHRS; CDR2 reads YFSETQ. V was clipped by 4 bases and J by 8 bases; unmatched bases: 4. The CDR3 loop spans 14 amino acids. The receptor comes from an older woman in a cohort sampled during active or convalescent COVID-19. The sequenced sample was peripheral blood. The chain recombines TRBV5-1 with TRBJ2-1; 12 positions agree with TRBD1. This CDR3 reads CASSRDRGHDEQFF. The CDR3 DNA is TGCGCCAGCAGCAGGGACAGGGGGCATGATGAGCAGTTCTTC.